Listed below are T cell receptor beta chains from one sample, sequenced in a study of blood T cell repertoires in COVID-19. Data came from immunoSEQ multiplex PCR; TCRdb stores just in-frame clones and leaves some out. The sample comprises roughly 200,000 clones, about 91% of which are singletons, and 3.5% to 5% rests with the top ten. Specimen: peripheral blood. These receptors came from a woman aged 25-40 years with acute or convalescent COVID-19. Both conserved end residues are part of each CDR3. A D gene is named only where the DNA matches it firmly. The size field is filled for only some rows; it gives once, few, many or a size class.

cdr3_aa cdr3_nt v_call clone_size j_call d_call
CASSSGVGEQYF TGTGCCAGCAGTAGCGGAGTTGGCGAGCAGTACTTC TRBV5-4 . TRBJ2-7 .
CASTSGYNEQFF TGCGCCAGCACTAGCGGCTACAATGAGCAGTTCTTC TRBV5-1 . TRBJ2-1 TRBD2
CASSPPGLTYEQYF TGTGCCAGCTCGCCACCGGGACTAACCTACGAGCAGTACTTC TRBV18 . TRBJ2-7 TRBD2
CASSQEGGYYNEQFF TGTGCCAGCAGCCAAGAAGGGGGCTACTACAATGAGCAGTTCTTC TRBV3-1/TRBV3-2 . TRBJ2-1 TRBD1
CASSLSGAHTEAFF TGTGCCAGCAGTTTATCAGGTGCACACACTGAAGCTTTCTTT TRBV28 . TRBJ1-1 .
CASSAGIGYGYTF TGTGCCAGCAGTGCGGGGATAGGCTATGGCTACACCTTC TRBV12-3/TRBV12-4 . TRBJ1-2 .
CASSPGTGSEKLFF TGTGCCAGCTCACCTGGGACAGGGAGTGAAAAACTGTTTTTT TRBV18 few TRBJ1-4 TRBD1
CASNWESALETQYF TGTGCCAGCAATTGGGAGAGCGCACTAGAGACCCAGTACTTC TRBV2 . TRBJ2-5 .
CAWVRGTYNEQFF TGTGCCTGGGTTCGCGGGACGTACAATGAGCAGTTCTTC TRBV30 few TRBJ2-1 .
CASSTMVGSGELFF TGTGCCAGCAGCACGATGGTGGGCTCCGGGGAGCTGTTTTTT TRBV6-5 . TRBJ2-2 .
CASSLRFKGTATNEKLFF TGTGCCAGCAGCTTAAGGTTTAAGGGGACAGCAACTAATGAAAAACTGTTTTTT TRBV11-2 . TRBJ1-4 TRBD1
CASSLTGPSGELFF TGTGCCAGCAGTCTAACAGGTCCCTCCGGGGAGCTGTTTTTT TRBV28 . TRBJ2-2 .
CASRSKREGERETQYF TGTGCCAGCAGGTCCAAGCGGGAGGGGGAGAGAGAGACCCAGTACTTC TRBV6-6 . TRBJ2-5 TRBD2
CSASKANYGYTF TGCAGTGCTAGTAAAGCAAACTATGGCTACACCTTC TRBV20-1 . TRBJ1-2 .
CASSSNTYEQYF TGTGCCAGCAGTTCAAACACCTACGAGCAGTACTTC TRBV6-5 . TRBJ2-7 .
CASSRQGSYNEQFF TGTGCCAGTAGTAGACAGGGCTCCTACAATGAGCAGTTCTTC TRBV19 . TRBJ2-1 TRBD1
CATSEPTVGTNTGELFF TGTGCCACCAGTGAGCCGACAGTAGGGACGAACACCGGGGAGCTGTTTTTT TRBV24-1 once TRBJ2-2 .
CASSLRETQYF TGTGCCAGCAGCTTGCGAGAGACCCAGTACTTC TRBV3-1/TRBV3-2 . TRBJ2-5 .
CASTKRGGNSYTF TGCGCCAGCACCAAAAGGGGGGGGAATAGCTACACCTTC TRBV4-1 once TRBJ1-2 .
CASSYDTGGGYGYTF TGTGCCAGCAGTTACGACACAGGGGGCGGATATGGCTACACCTTC TRBV6-5 . TRBJ1-2 TRBD1
CASSVSLGYTF TGTGCCAGCAGCGTGAGCCTTGGCTACACCTTC TRBV2 few TRBJ1-2 .
CASSFTGVLNSPLHF TGTGCCAGCAGTTTTACAGGGGTACTTAATTCACCCCTCCACTTT TRBV6-5 . TRBJ1-6 TRBD1
CASSLEGGGQPQHF TGCGCCAGCAGCTTGGAAGGCGGTGGTCAGCCCCAGCATTTT TRBV5-1 . TRBJ1-5 .
CASRTGTTSTNEKLFF TGCGCCAGCAGAACCGGGACTACATCAACTAATGAAAAACTGTTTTTT TRBV5-1 . TRBJ1-4 .
CASSQGVNEQFF TGTGCCAGCTCCCAGGGGGTGAATGAGCAGTTCTTC TRBV18 . TRBJ2-1 TRBD1
CASRPSGTYNEQFF TGTGCCAGCAGGCCTAGCGGAACCTACAATGAGCAGTTCTTC TRBV7-9 . TRBJ2-1 TRBD2
CASSLRDSRYEQYF TGTGCCAGCAGCCTCCGGGACAGTAGATACGAGCAGTACTTC TRBV11-2 . TRBJ2-7 TRBD1
CASSTQAGVGTGELFF TGTGCCAGCAGTACCCAAGCGGGAGTGGGAACCGGGGAGCTGTTTTTT TRBV2 . TRBJ2-2 TRBD2
CASSLLAGEYGYTF TGTGCCAGCAGCTTGTTGGCAGGGGAGTATGGCTACACCTTC TRBV5-4 . TRBJ1-2 .
CASSWGRRSSPLHF TGTGCCAGCAGTTGGGGGAGGAGGTCCTCACCCCTCCACTTT TRBV6-5 once TRBJ1-6 .
CASRDSGTTYEQYF TGTGCCAGCCGTGATAGCGGGACCACTTACGAGCAGTACTTC TRBV28 . TRBJ2-7 TRBD2
CASSPRNTGELFF TGTGCCAGCAGCCCTAGGAACACCGGGGAGCTGTTTTTT TRBV9 . TRBJ2-2 .
CASKRVYEQYF TGTGCCAGCAAACGGGTCTACGAGCAGTACTTC TRBV6-5 . TRBJ2-7 .
CASSPGRTNTEAFF TGCGCCAGCAGCCCCGGACGGACAAACACTGAAGCTTTCTTT TRBV5-1 . TRBJ1-1 .
CASSRGSRQGIFNQPQHF TGTGCCAGCTCACGCGGTTCGAGACAGGGGATATTCAATCAGCCCCAGCATTTT TRBV18 few TRBJ1-5 TRBD1
CAISVGTAYEQYF TGTGCCATCAGTGTCGGGACAGCCTACGAGCAGTACTTC TRBV10-3 . TRBJ2-7 TRBD1
CAISPRLAGDTNTGELFF TGTGCCATCAGCCCCAGGCTAGCGGGAGACACGAACACCGGGGAGCTGTTTTTT TRBV10-3 . TRBJ2-2 TRBD2
CASSQSQVGKLFF TGTGCCAGCAGCCAATCGCAGGTCGGAAAACTGTTTTTT TRBV16 . TRBJ1-4 .
CASSQDGTGGQPQHF TGCGCCAGCAGCCAAGATGGGACGGGAGGGCAGCCCCAGCATTTT TRBV4-1 . TRBJ1-5 .
CASSYDSAGGDTQYF TGTGCCAGCAGTTACGATTCAGCGGGAGGAGATACGCAGTATTTT TRBV6-6 once TRBJ2-3 TRBD2
CASSLPGQDTEAFF TGTGCCAGCAGCCTTCCGGGACAGGACACTGAAGCTTTCTTT TRBV5-4 . TRBJ1-1 TRBD1
CASSLYSRRGHEQYF TGTGCCAGCAGCTTATACTCCCGGCGGGGGCACGAGCAGTACTTC TRBV5-5 once TRBJ2-7 .
CAWGSGSQKGNQPQHF TGTGCCTGGGGGTCGGGCTCCCAAAAGGGGAATCAGCCCCAGCATTTT TRBV30 . TRBJ1-5 .
CASSIQGLAFF TGTGCCAGCAGTATACAGGGGTTAGCTTTCTTT TRBV28 . TRBJ1-1 TRBD1
CASSPGLEQFF TGCGCCAGCAGCCCCGGTTTGGAGCAGTTCTTC TRBV5-1 . TRBJ2-1 .
CASSSTSGPYNEQFF TGTGCCAGCAGCTCTACTAGCGGCCCCTACAATGAGCAGTTCTTC TRBV7-2 few TRBJ2-1 TRBD2
CASSITPAGSPEKLFF TGCGCCAGCAGTATTACCCCAGCGGGGTCCCCAGAAAAACTGTTTTTT TRBV5-1 . TRBJ1-4 .
CASSLQGTSGSWDEQYF TGCGCCAGCAGCCTTCAAGGGACTAGCGGGAGTTGGGACGAGCAGTACTTC TRBV5-1 . TRBJ2-7 TRBD2
CASSPDRATEAFF TGCGCCAGCAGCCCGGACAGGGCCACTGAAGCTTTCTTT TRBV5-1 . TRBJ1-1 TRBD1
CASSPPRGKEYQETQYF TGTGCCAGCAGCCCCCCCCGCGGAAAAGAGTACCAAGAGACCCAGTACTTC TRBV7-8 . TRBJ2-5 .
CASSDGGSSDTQYF TGTGCCAGCAGTGACGGCGGGAGTTCGGATACGCAGTATTTT TRBV2 once TRBJ2-3 TRBD2
CASSPTSIWSGGFF TGTGCCAGCAGTCCGACTAGTATCTGGTCGGGGGGGTTCTTC TRBV27 once TRBJ2-1 TRBD2
CASLRGINQPQHF TGTGCCAGCCTCCGGGGAATCAATCAGCCCCAGCATTTT TRBV6-6 . TRBJ1-5 .
CASSLARFHEQYF TGTGCCAGCAGCTTAGCCAGGTTCCACGAGCAGTACTTC TRBV7-9 . TRBJ2-7 .
CASSPTSGYEQYF TGTGCCAGCAGCCCAACTAGCGGCTACGAGCAGTACTTC TRBV12-3/TRBV12-4 . TRBJ2-7 TRBD2
CAWSIGGRGMNTEAFF TGTGCCTGGAGTATCGGGGGACGGGGGATGAACACTGAAGCTTTCTTT TRBV30 once TRBJ1-1 .
CASSRWTSYEQFF TGTGCCAGCAGCAGGTGGACTAGCTATGAGCAGTTCTTC TRBV21-1 . TRBJ2-1 .
CASSIIGGGGYTF TGTGCCAGTAGTATAATCGGGGGTGGTGGCTACACCTTC TRBV19 . TRBJ1-2 .
CASSLLREGQETQYF TGTGCCAGCAGTTTACTGCGGGAGGGCCAAGAGACCCAGTACTTC TRBV28 . TRBJ2-5 TRBD2